This T cell receptor (beta chain) was identified during a study of control samples from healthy donors and cancer patients. The CDR3 loop spans 11 amino acids. The germline V gene has CDR1 SEHNR and CDR2 FQNEAQ (reference sequence). TCRdb's copy holds only in-frame clones and misses some; the assay was immunoSEQ multiplex PCR. The profile shows about 140,000 clones, about 89% of them singletons. Remarks on this clone: One junction end disagrees with the germline gene, perhaps due to a read error.

The chain couples TRBV7-9 to TRBJ2-7; TRBD2 might be the D (6 bases). The receptor's source is a man between 18 and 35 years old in good health. Specimen: blood. CDR3 sequence reads: CASSRDSLSFF. In DNA form, the CDR3 reads TGTGCCAGCAGCCGGGACTCCCTCTCCTTCTTC.